A single TCR beta chain is shown here with its context. What it binds is unknown. This entry is derived from a study of T cell responses to AZD1222 COVID-19 vaccine. Produced via immunoSEQ multiplex PCR; TCRdb's table is partial and in-frame only. The sample lists fewer than 90,000 clones; around nine tenths were seen once. Findings and caveats of the study: Epitopes outside B.1.351 and B.1.1.7 mutated regions reportedly drew nearly half of spike TCRs. CD4 TCRs covered the whole spike, strongest at regions 160-218 and 743-854. Only 6 or 7 individuals given AZD1222 were seropositive at baseline.

The CDR3 length is 14 residues. Germline V lookup: CDR1 SGHNT, CDR2 YYREEE (reference sequence). The ends were cut back, 4 bases at V and 2 bases at J, with 11 bases in the middle. Analyses pooled second doses at about 4 or about 12 weeks. The chain links TRBV5-4 to TRBJ2-3; D not certain. The material was peripheral blood, obtained 28 days after the second AZD1222 dose. The clonotype was recovered from an adult who received the AZD1222 COVID-19 vaccine. The CDR3 DNA reads TGTGCCAGCAGCCCGGCCGTCTCCACAGATACGCAGTATTTT. Translation gives CASSPAVSTDTQYF.